Below are 3 T cell receptor beta chains sequenced from a single sample in a study of T cell responses to AZD1222 COVID-19 vaccine. TCRdb's table, derived via immunoSEQ multiplex PCR, lists solely in-frame clones and lacks some. The data contain roughly 100,000 clones, 86% of them singletons. The source material was peripheral blood, sampled on day 0 of AZD1222 vaccination. These receptors all stem from an adult in good health.

This clone occurred a few times. This chain links TRBV2 with TRBJ1-5; no reliable D call. The CDR3 is made up of 12 amino acids. In germline, CDR1 is SNHLY, CDR2 FYNNEI. V shed 8 bases and J shed 4 bases, with 9 bases lying between them. The CDR3 DNA is TGTGCCAGCGGCAGCATTAATCAGCCCCAGCATTTT. This encodes CASGSINQPQHF.

This chain links TRBV7-6 with TRBJ2-5; 9 bases align to TRBD1. The trim removed 5 bases at V and 2 bases at J, leaving 6 bases unmatched. The CDR3 sequence is 15 residues long. Germline lookup yields CDR1 SGHVS and CDR2 FNYEAQ. The CDR3 spells CASSIGQGRQETQYF. The DNA of the CDR3 is TGTGCCAGCAGCATTGGACAGGGGAGGCAAGAGACCCAGTACTTC.

This chain connects TRBV25-1 to TRBJ1-6, with 7 bases matching TRBD1. The CDR3 runs to 15 residues. Unmatched junction bases numbered 4, after V lost 6 bases and J lost 2 bases. CDR1 and CDR2 (germline): MGHDK, SYGVNS. The CDR3 region has the DNA TGTGCCAGCAGCACTACAGGGGCCTATAATTCACCCCTCCACTTT. It specifies CASSTTGAYNSPLHF.